This passage covers 3 T cell receptor beta chains from one sample sequenced in a study of human T cells and chemical hapten exposure. TCRdb recomputed calls from the RACE reads with MiXCR, one row per CDR3 protein. This table has 370,000 or so distinct CDR3 sequences, around 5% appearing once. The time point: patch test 1, 2 weeks after DPC sensitization. Treatment given: therapeutic diphenylcyclopropenone sensitization with weekly scalp DPC. Here the sequenced sample was whole blood, taken in connection with sensitization to the hapten diphenylcyclopropenone (DPC). The receptors were sampled from a woman between 50 and 59 years old with alopecia areata. Some clones in this sample may be carry-over from other donors' samples.

This clonotype was detected many times. The V call is TRBV10-3, the J call TRBJ2-5, with D possibly being TRBD2 (6 bases). Trimming stripped 8 bases from V and 4 bases from J, with 11 bases between. From germline, CDR1 is ENHRY and CDR2 SYGVKD. This CDR3 is 12 amino acids long. The CDR3 bases are TGTGCCATCGGGGGGAACCGAGAGACCCAGTACTTC. It is translated as CAIGGNRETQYF.

This clonotype has ten or more counts. This chain links TRBV28 with TRBJ1-2; D might be TRBD1 (5 bases). This CDR3 spans 16 amino acids. The germline CDR1 and CDR2 sequences are MDHEN and SYDVKM. Trimming left V 1 base short and J 1 base short, with 13 bases between. The CDR3 is CASSLSAGRLNYGYTF. DNA of the CDR3: TGTGCCAGCAGTTTATCGGCGGGGCGCCTTAACTATGGCTACACCTTC.

This chain connects TRBV27 to TRBJ2-1; D not certain. CDR1 and CDR2 from the germline V gene are MNHEY and SMNVEV (reference sequence). The CDR3 runs 13 residues. The CDR3 DNA follows: TGTGCAGTGGGGTCCTGGCTCTACAATGAGCAGTTCTTC. It translates to CAVGSWLYNEQFF.